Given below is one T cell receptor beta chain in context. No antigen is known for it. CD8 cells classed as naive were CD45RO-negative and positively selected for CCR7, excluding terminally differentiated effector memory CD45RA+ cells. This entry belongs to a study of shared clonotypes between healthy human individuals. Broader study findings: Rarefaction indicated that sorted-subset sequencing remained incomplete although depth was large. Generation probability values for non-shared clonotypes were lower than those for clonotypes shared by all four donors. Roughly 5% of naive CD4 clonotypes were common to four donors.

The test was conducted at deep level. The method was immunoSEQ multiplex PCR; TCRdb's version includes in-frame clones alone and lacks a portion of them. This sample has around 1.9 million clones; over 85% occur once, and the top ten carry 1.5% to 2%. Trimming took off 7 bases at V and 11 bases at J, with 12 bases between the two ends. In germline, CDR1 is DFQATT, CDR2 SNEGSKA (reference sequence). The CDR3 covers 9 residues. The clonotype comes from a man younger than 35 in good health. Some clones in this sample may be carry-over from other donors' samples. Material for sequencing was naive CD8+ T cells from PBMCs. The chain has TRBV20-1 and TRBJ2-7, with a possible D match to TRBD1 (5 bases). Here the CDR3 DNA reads TGCAGTGTTGGGGCGCCAGAGTACTTC. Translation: CSVGAPEYF.